This TCR beta chain was observed in a study of cytomegalovirus exposure and HLA in healthy donors. Amplification used 60 Vbeta primers and 13 Jbeta primers. The method was immunoSEQ multiplex PCR; TCRdb's version includes in-frame clones alone and lacks a portion of them. The sample has approximately 110,000 clones, under 80% seen once; the top ten hold 13%. The CDR3 has 15 residues. V shed 2 bases, J shed 4 bases, and the junction held 8 bases outside the gene matches. Germline assignment: CDR1 GTSNPN and CDR2 SVGIG (reference sequence). Study-wide points: Donors belonging to an Asian-associated ancestry cluster reportedly showed fewer N-insertions in productive TCRs than the roughly 670-donor mean, according to what a later analysis found. Rarity marked most TCR sequences, yet some public TCRs occurred in many donors. Researchers reported from a later analysis that most CMV-associated TCR beta chains appeared HLA-restricted.

Points on this clone: As yet, its antigen is unknown.

This chain uses TRBV30 with TRBJ1-2, with 9 bases that match TRBD1. Sequenced: PBMCs. This TCR was recovered from a woman in her fifties or sixties in good health and CMV-seropositive. The CDR3 bases are TGTGCCTGGAGTATACAGGGGGCCCGCTCCTATGGCTACACCTTC. It is translated as CAWSIQGARSYGYTF.